This T cell receptor beta chain is drawn from a study of glioma-infiltrating T cells. The CDR3 totals 18 residues. Germline CDR1 reads DFQATT; CDR2 reads SNEGSKA (reference sequence). To note about this clonotype: The junction differs from germline at one of its ends, possibly a read error.

Using RNA template, CDR3s of TCR alpha and beta were amplified with iRepertoire arm-PCR. TCRdb re-called the multiplex PCR reads with MiXCR, one entry per CDR3 protein. The data contain 150,000 to 200,000 distinct CDR3 sequences, about 47% of them singletons. The sample comprised glioma tissue, nonneoplastic brain tissue, or PBMCs (not recorded which). This TCR was recovered from a human donor with low-grade glioma or glioblastoma, undergoing nonglioma brain surgery, or in good health (not recorded which). The rearrangement links TRBV20-1 to TRBJ2-1, with 8 bases aligning to TRBD2. The CDR3 loop reads CSDRDHYSPAGDLNEQFF. CDR3 nucleotide sequence: TGCAGTGATAGAGATCACTATAGCCCAGCGGGAGACCTCAATGAGCAGTTCTTC.